One and the same sample provided the 7 T cell receptor beta chains below, sequenced in a study of blood T cell repertoires in COVID-19. Profiling relied on immunoSEQ multiplex PCR, and the TCRdb table lists in-frame clones only, not all of them. Of around 220,000 clones in the sample, around nine tenths were seen once. Specimen: PBMCs or T cells enriched from blood (not recorded which). These receptors all stem from a woman aged 18-29 years who had recovered from COVID-19.

The genes are TRBV3-1 (or the pseudogene TRBV3-2) and TRBJ2-7; 7 bases fit TRBD2. Germline V gives CDR1 LGHDT, CDR2 YNNKEL (reference sequence). The trim removed 4 bases at V and 0 bases at J, leaving 3 bases unmatched. There are 14 residues in the CDR3. CDR3 sequence (DNA): TGTGCCAGCAGCCCTCGGGACTACTCCTACGAGCAGTACTTC. This gives the protein CASSPRDYSYEQYF.

The rearrangement uses TRBV3-1 (or the pseudogene TRBV3-2) and TRBJ2-5; D is uncertain. The CDR3 length is 13 residues. Germline V lookup: CDR1 LGHDT, CDR2 YNNKEL (reference sequence). V dropped 7 bases and J dropped 5 bases, with 14 bases sitting between them. CDR3 loop: CASKRGSSETQYF. The CDR3 region has the DNA TGTGCCAGCAAAAGAGGTAGTTCGGAGACCCAGTACTTC.

The chain employs TRBV7-8 and TRBJ2-5, with TRBD1 as a possible D gene (5 bases). Between the trimmed V and J ends, which lost 4 bases and 5 bases, there was a span of 20 bases. The length of the CDR3 is 16 residues. CDR1 SGHVS and CDR2 FQNEAQ come from the germline V gene. The CDR3 sequence: CASSYPVAGARETQYF. The CDR3 nucleotides read TGTGCCAGCAGCTACCCCGTCGCTGGGGCTAGGGAGACCCAGTACTTC.

This clone was detected only once. The J gene is TRBJ1-2, the V gene TRBV6-5, with D possibly being TRBD1 (5 bases). Between the trimmed V and J ends, which lost 11 bases and 2 bases, there was a span of 12 bases. CDR1 and CDR2 from the germline V gene are MNHEY and SVGAGI. The CDR3 runs to 12 residues. In DNA, the CDR3 is TGTGCCGAAAGAGACAGAAACTATGGCTACACCTTC. It translates to CAERDRNYGYTF.

This chain connects TRBV7-8 to TRBJ2-7; a possible D gene is TRBD1 (6 bases). The germline V and J ends were trimmed by 8 bases and 0 bases, with 20 bases remaining between them. Germline CDR1 is SGHVS and CDR2 is FQNEAQ. CDR3 length: 16 residues. The CDR3 nucleotides are TGTGCCAGCCTCGACATGATCGGACAGAGCTCCTACGAGCAGTACTTC. Protein sequence: CASLDMIGQSSYEQYF. The full variable domain, rest sourced from reference TRBV7-8 and TRBJ2-7, is GAGVSQSPRYKVAKRGQDVALRCDPISGHVSLFWYQQALGQGPEFLTYFQNEAQLDKSGLPSDRFFAERPEGSVSTLKIQRTQQEDSAVYLCASLDMIGQSSYEQYFGPGTRLTVT.

The V call is TRBV18, the J call TRBJ2-1; 11 positions match TRBD2. After removal of 3 bases from V and 9 bases from J, the junction contained 1 base not matched to a gene. CDR3 length: 13 amino acids. CDR1 is KGHSH and CDR2 is LQKENI in the germline V gene. The CDR3 sequence: CASSPGTSGEQFF. The CDR3 DNA reads as TGTGCCAGCTCACCCGGGACTAGCGGTGAGCAGTTCTTC. Supplemented by reference TRBV18 and TRBJ2-1, the full variable domain reads NAGVMQNPRHLVRRRGQEARLRCSPMKGHSHVYWYRQLPEEGLKFMVYLQKENIIDESGMPKERFSAEFPKEGPSILRIQQVVRGDSAAYFCASSPGTSGEQFFGPGTRLTVL.

This chain joins TRBV6-5 and TRBJ2-1; 8 positions agree with TRBD1. CDR1 is MNHEY and CDR2 is SVGAGI in the germline V gene. The CDR3 has 15 amino acids. V lost 2 bases to trimming and J lost 2 bases; unmatched junction nucleotides: 2. CDR3 sequence: CASSYDRGAYNEQFF. The CDR3 DNA is TGTGCCAGCAGTTACGACAGGGGAGCCTACAATGAGCAGTTCTTC.